One and the same sample provided the 21 T cell receptor beta chains below, sequenced in a study of tumor-infiltrating lymphocytes in primary liver carcinoma. DNA and RNA were both co-extracted from 20-30 mg of bulk tissue that had not been sorted. The researchers produced TCR beta cDNA from approximately 550 ng total RNA with a constant-region primer. Library construction for TCR beta comprised three nested multiplex PCR rounds performed with slightly modified ARM-PCR. The opening two PCR rounds, 10 cycles each, paired TRBV1-TRBV30 forward primers with a C-beta reverse primer. TCRdb reprocessed the multiplex PCR reads with MiXCR, giving one entry per CDR3 protein. The data show approximately 100,000 distinct CDR3 sequences, about two thirds seen once. The sequenced material came from liver tumor tissue from sampling region 2. This sample's subset: tumor region T2, inferior pole. These TCRs come from a woman in her sixties or seventies with primary liver carcinoma and hepatitis B virus infection.

Of note for this clonotype: A much larger clone differs from this one at a single base, so this may be a read error. The V call is TRBV6-2 or TRBV6-3, the J call TRBJ1-2; D ambiguous. The germline CDR1 and CDR2 sequences are MNHEY and SVGEGT. The CDR3 contains 11 residues. Trimming removed 6 bases from V and 10 bases from J, with 12 bases in between. CDR3 coding DNA: TGTGCCAGCAGAGTCGGGCGTATCTACACCTTC. Protein: CASRVGRIYTF.

A word on this clonotype: The junction and the germline gene differ at one end; a read error may be behind it. V and J are TRBV11-2 and TRBJ1-1; possibly TRBD1 for D (5 bases). Looked up from germline, CDR1 is SGHAT and CDR2 is FQNNGV. This CDR3 is 15 amino acids long. The CDR3 sequence is CARSLARVGGTRAFF. In DNA, the CDR3 is TGTGCCAGGAGCTTAGCGAGGGTGGGCGGGACTAGAGCTTTCTTT.

Only one count was recorded for this clonotype. The rearrangement uses TRBV29-1 and TRBJ2-2, with D perhaps assigned TRBD1 or TRBD2 (6 bases each). The germline V and J ends were trimmed by 5 bases and 5 bases, with 18 bases remaining between them. CDR3 length: 15 amino acids. The germline V gene encodes CDR1 SQVTM and CDR2 ANQGSEA. The DNA for the CDR3 is TGCAGCGTTATGGGGGCGGGAAGAAGGACCGGGGAGCTGTTTTTT. This codes for CSVMGAGRRTGELFF.

V gene TRBV4-1 combines with J gene TRBJ2-7; possibly TRBD1 for D (6 bases). This CDR3 region has 14 residues. Trimming stripped 4 bases from V and 6 bases from J, with 16 bases between. The germline V gene has CDR1 MGHRA and CDR2 YSYEKL. The CDR3 DNA reads as TGCGCCAGCAGCCCCAAGACAGGTAACTGCGAGCAGTACTTC. Translating gives CASSPKTGNCEQYF.

This clonotype was seen repeatedly, ten times or more. The chain is built from TRBV5-1 and TRBJ2-7, with D perhaps assigned TRBD1 or TRBD2 (6 bases each). V dropped 6 bases and J dropped 2 bases, with 15 bases sitting between them. The CDR3 spans 14 residues. CDR1 is SGHRS, CDR2 YFSETQ, per germline. The CDR3 reads CASTRLGGTYEQYF. The CDR3 nucleotides are TGCGCCAGCACCCGACTAGGGGGAACCTACGAGCAGTACTTC.

Points on this clonotype: A much more abundant neighbour one base away suggests this may be a read error. The chain employs TRBV5-6 and TRBJ2-5; possibly TRBD2 for D (5 bases). V shed 2 bases and J shed 4 bases, with 15 bases lying between them. Germline assignment: CDR1 SGHDT and CDR2 YYEEEE. This CDR3 contains 15 residues. CDR3 bases: TGTGCCAGCAGCTTTCAGTGGGAGATAATAGAGACCCAGTACTTC. It specifies CASSFQWEIIETQYF.

This clonotype came up many times. CDR3 sequence: CASSQYGGRTGELFF. CDR3 bases: TGTGCCAGCAGCCAATACGGGGGGAGGACCGGGGAGCTGTTTTTT. The V gene is TRBV14, the J gene TRBJ2-2; 7 bases line up with TRBD2. Germline values: CDR1 SGHDN, CDR2 FVKESK. The CDR3 extends over 15 amino acids. J was trimmed by 5 bases and V by 2 bases; bases with no gene match: 5.

The genes are TRBV30 and TRBJ2-1, with TRBD2 matching over 14 bases. The CDR3 runs 18 residues. The trim removed 6 bases at V and 8 bases at J, leaving 18 bases unmatched. Looked up from germline, CDR1 is GTSNPN and CDR2 is SVGIG (reference sequence). The CDR3 here is CACPNSGTSGSSPHEQFF. CDR3 DNA sequence: TGTGCCTGCCCAAACTCCGGGACTAGCGGGAGTTCCCCCCATGAGCAGTTCTTC.

This chain joins TRBV18 and TRBJ2-7; 7 positions match TRBD1. Germline lookup yields CDR1 KGHSH and CDR2 LQKENI. The CDR3 runs 16 residues. V lost 5 bases to trimming and J lost 2 bases; unmatched junction nucleotides: 12. The CDR3 DNA reads as TGTGCCAGCTCAGTCATAAGCCCCGGGACAGCCTACGAGCAGTACTTC. This gives the protein CASSVISPGTAYEQYF. The full variable domain, completed using reference TRBV18 and TRBJ2-7, is NAGVMQNPRHLVRRRGQEARLRCSPMKGHSHVYWYRQLPEEGLKFMVYLQKENIIDESGMPKERFSAEFPKEGPSILRIQQVVRGDSAAYFCASSVISPGTAYEQYFGPGTRLTVT.

V usage is TRBV5-1 and J usage is TRBJ1-4, with a possible D match to TRBD1 (5 bases). V was pared by 0 bases and J by 6 bases, with 12 bases between. CDR1 and CDR2 from the germline V gene are SGHRS and YFSETQ. This CDR3 comprises 15 residues. The CDR3 nucleotides read TGCGCCAGCAGCTTGGAGTATGGGACCGATGAAAAACTGTTTTTT. Translated: CASSLEYGTDEKLFF.

With respect to this clonotype: A read error is possible here, since a much larger clone lies one base away. This chain connects TRBV6-6 to TRBJ2-7; 7 bases align to TRBD1. This CDR3 is 14 amino acids long. CDR1 is MNHNY and CDR2 is SVGAGI in the germline V gene (reference sequence). The CDR3 nucleotides are TGTGCCGGCAGTTACGGGACAGAGGGGTACGAGCAGTACTTC. Its translation: CAGSYGTEGYEQYF.

Comment on this clonotype: The junction departs from the called germline gene at one end, perhaps through a read error. The chain joins TRBV4-2 to TRBJ2-7; D not certain. The germline V gene encodes CDR1 LGHNA and CDR2 YNFKEQ. There are 14 residues in the CDR3. The CDR3 protein is CVSSQSAINDEQYF. CDR3 in DNA: TGTGTCAGCAGCCAGTCGGCAATTAACGACGAGCAGTACTTC.

The gene calls are TRBV11-2 and TRBJ1-5; TRBD1 matches 11 bases. Germline V gene sequence: CDR1 SGHAT, CDR2 FQNNGV. The CDR3 extends over 14 amino acids. The CDR3 coding sequence is TGTGTCTGCAGCTTGGGACAGGGGGAGGATCCCCAGCATTTT. Amino acids: CVCSLGQGEDPQHF.

Of note for this clonotype: One end of the junction varies from germline; a read error may be responsible. CDR3 DNA sequence: TGTCCCATCGGGGGACAGGGGGCCGGGGAGCTGTTTTTT. Its translation is CPIGGQGAGELFF. This chain connects TRBV10-3 to TRBJ2-2, with 11 bases fitting TRBD1. The CDR3 loop spans 13 amino acids. In germline, CDR1 is ENHRY, CDR2 SYGVKD.

Details on this clonotype: A much more abundant neighbour one base away suggests this may be a read error. This sequence joins TRBV6-1 and TRBJ2-1; 9 bases map to TRBD2. Losses at the gene ends were 5 bases for V and 12 bases for J; bases not matched to a gene: 17. The CDR3 is made up of 16 amino acids. Germline values: CDR1 MNHNS, CDR2 SASEGT. For the CDR3, the DNA is TGTGCCAGCAGTTTCCACCCTGATAGCGGGAGAATAGTGCAGTTCTTC. This sequence encodes CASSFHPDSGRIVQFF.

About this clonotype itself: This may be a read error, as it is one base from a much larger clone. V usage is TRBV12-3 or TRBV12-4 and J usage is TRBJ2-1; the D gene is possibly TRBD2 (7 bases). V gave up 7 bases and J gave up 5 bases, with 18 bases separating them. The CDR3 is 15 residues long. This chain's CDR3 is CASNTRGGVHNEQFF. Here the CDR3 DNA reads TGTGCCAGCAACACAAGGGGGGGGGTTCACAATGAGCAGTTCTTC.

The chain carries TRBV7-9 and TRBJ2-1; 12 bases match TRBD2. Germline CDR1 and CDR2: SEHNR and FQNEAQ (reference sequence). The CDR3 extends over 18 amino acids. V was clipped by 5 bases and J by 1 base; unmatched bases: 9. CDR3 protein: CASSHETSGRGSYNEQFF. CDR3 in DNA: TGTGCCAGCAGCCACGAGACTAGCGGGAGAGGGTCCTACAATGAGCAGTTCTTC.

This clonotype was seen at least ten times. This chain uses TRBV30 with TRBJ1-6; D remains unclear. Trimming removed 2 bases at V and 8 bases at J, with 10 bases between. Germline values: CDR1 GTSNPN, CDR2 SVGIG (reference sequence). The CDR3 is 13 residues long. The CDR3 DNA reads TGTGCCTGGAGTTTGCAGGTGGATTCACCCCTCCACTTT. Its protein product is CAWSLQVDSPLHF. Supplemented by reference TRBV30 and TRBJ1-6, the full variable domain reads SQTIHQWPATLVQPVGSPLSLECTVEGTSNPNLYWYRQAAGRGLQLLFYSVGIGQISSEVPQNLSASRPQDRQFILSSKKLLLSDSGFYLCAWSLQVDSPLHFGNGTRLTVT.

The chain is built from TRBV15 and TRBJ1-5; D gene ambiguous. Germline CDR1 and CDR2: LNHNV and YYDKDF (reference sequence). V was shortened by 3 bases and J by 4 bases, with 22 bases between the two germline ends. The CDR3 covers 18 residues. CDR3 DNA: TGTGCCACCAGCAGGGGGAGATCGGGAAGAATTTGGAATCAGCCCCAGCATTTT. Protein product: CATSRGRSGRIWNQPQHF.

This clonotype was recorded many times. The CDR3 DNA sequence: TGTGCCATCAGTGTGGCATCAGATCAGCCCCAGCATTTT. Translation gives CAISVASDQPQHF. V gene TRBV10-3 combines with J gene TRBJ1-5; no firm D call. Germline CDR1 reads ENHRY; CDR2 reads SYGVKD. This CDR3 is 13 amino acids long. V lost 4 bases and J lost 5, with 9 bases in between.

The rearrangement uses TRBV11-2 and TRBJ1-6; D perhaps matches TRBD1 (5 bases). Germline loops: CDR1 SGHAT, CDR2 FQNNGV. Trimming removed 10 bases from V and 9 bases from J, with 19 bases in between. The CDR3 has 14 residues. The CDR3 is CANIWLGEGSPLHF. The CDR3 DNA follows: TGTGCCAACATCTGGCTGGGGGAAGGTTCACCCCTCCACTTT.